This T cell receptor beta chain was profiled in a study of T cells after yellow fever vaccination. Study-wide findings and caveats: Researchers report a weaker secondary response that nonetheless peaked faster, day 5 versus 15. Among all clonotypes, a small share was observed in both CD4 and CD8 compartments. Re-detected after boosting: most primary clones, more than 95% of CD4 and roughly 90% of CD8.

TCRdb independently ran MiXCR on the 5' RACE reads; one entry per CDR3 protein. The table has some 110,000 distinct CDR3 sequences, nearly 7.5% seen once. This clonotype was counted many times. Its target is not known. The germline V gene has CDR1 SGHRS and CDR2 YFSETQ. Between the trimmed V and J ends, which lost 0 bases and 2 bases, there was a span of 18 bases. This CDR3 contains 18 residues. This TCR came from a man aged 18-30 years who received the YFV17D yellow fever vaccine. This chain links TRBV5-1 with TRBJ1-3; D not resolved. Material: CD4+ T cells sorted from PBMCs, obtained 9 to 11 days after the first yellow fever vaccination. CDR3 loop: CASSLAPSGSATGNTIYF. The CDR3 nucleotides are TGCGCCAGCAGCTTGGCCCCTTCGGGCAGTGCCACTGGAAACACCATATATTTT.